The clone carrying this T cell receptor (beta chain) was recorded many times. Antigen specificity is unknown. V was shortened by 5 bases and J by 0 bases, with 10 bases between the two germline ends. Germline-derived CDR1 and CDR2 are LGHDT and YNNKEL (reference sequence). This CDR3 comprises 15 residues. The data were taken from a study of T cell repertoires in cytomegalovirus infection. TCRdb re-called the reads with MiXCR, one entry per CDR3 protein. The sample includes around 280,000 distinct CDR3 sequences, about 9.1% of them seen just once. Regarding the study as a whole: HLA-C-restricted TCR beta clonotypes specific for CMV led the ex vivo response.

The receptor was derived from a human donor in good health (CMV status not recorded). Some clones in this sample may be carry-over from other donors' samples. The V gene is TRBV3-1, the J gene TRBJ2-2; the D is unclear. The sequenced material came from PBMCs. In DNA form, the CDR3 reads TGTGCCAGCAGCTCCCAAGACCCGAACACCGGGGAGCTGTTTTTT. It translates to CASSSQDPNTGELFF. The full variable domain, its missing parts supplied by reference TRBV3-1 and TRBJ2-2, is DTAVSQTPKYLVTQMGNDKSIKCEQNLGHDTMYWYKQDSKKFLKIMFSYNNKELIINETVPNRFSPKSPDKAHLNLHINSLELGDSAVYFCASSSQDPNTGELFFGEGSRLTVL.